What follows are 22 T cell receptor beta chains derived from one specimen sequenced in a study of cytomegalovirus exposure and HLA in healthy donors. PCR involved 60 Vbeta and 13 Jbeta primers. Profiling relied on immunoSEQ multiplex PCR, and the TCRdb table lists in-frame clones only, not all of them. The sample includes about 150,000 clones, around 75% seen only once; the top ten take less than 3.5%. Sequenced input: PBMCs. These receptors all stem from a woman under 40 in good health and CMV-seronegative.

This clone has only a few counts. The chain is built from TRBV6-1 and TRBJ2-1; 9 bases match TRBD2. CDR1 is MNHNS, CDR2 SASEGT, per germline. Germline trimming cut 4 bases from V and 7 bases from J; bases unmatched to any gene: 11. The CDR3 sequence is 16 residues long. The CDR3 is CASSGGISGSKNEQFF. CDR3 in DNA: TGTGCCAGCAGTGGTGGTATTAGCGGGAGTAAGAATGAGCAGTTCTTC.

The rearrangement uses TRBV6-5 and TRBJ1-5; 7 bases agree with TRBD1. Germline V CDR1 and CDR2: MNHEY, SVGAGI. The CDR3 runs to 14 residues. Trimming removed 5 bases from V and 10 bases from J; junction bases left unmatched: 11. The CDR3 loop is CASSERQGGQPQHF. CDR3 nucleotides: TGTGCCAGCAGTGAACGGCAGGGGGGCCAACCCCAGCATTTT.

This clone was recorded only once. V usage is TRBV7-2 and J usage is TRBJ1-6; perhaps TRBD1 as D (6 bases). V dropped 1 base and J dropped 9 bases, with 13 bases sitting between them. Germline CDR1 SGHTA, CDR2 FQGNSA. This CDR3 is 15 amino acids long. In DNA form, the CDR3 reads TGTGCCAGCAGCTTAGACAGGGCCGGAGGTTCACCCCTCCACTTT. Encoded protein: CASSLDRAGGSPLHF.

The chain combines TRBV2 with TRBJ1-2; the D gene is possibly TRBD1 (6 bases). Deletions cut 7 bases from V and 8 bases from J, with 20 bases between. CDR1 and CDR2 (germline): SNHLY, FYNNEI. There are 14 residues in the CDR3. The CDR3 reads CASTEGTQGLGYTF. CDR3 DNA sequence: TGTGCCAGCACCGAAGGTACACAGGGTCTCGGCTACACCTTC.

This clone came up once. V is TRBV7-6 and J is TRBJ1-1; TRBD1 aligns across 10 bases. With 2 bases clipped from V and 9 bases from J, the junction kept 6 bases outside the gene matches. Germline-derived CDR1 and CDR2 are SGHVS and FNYEAQ. The CDR3 is 14 residues long. The CDR3 DNA follows: TGTGCCAGCAGCTTACCGGGACAGGGGCAGAAAGCTTTCTTT. Its protein is CASSLPGQGQKAFF.

The rearrangement joins TRBV21-1 to TRBJ2-7; the table names TRBD2, a call not compared with the DNA. TRBV21-1 is a listed pseudogene. The CDR3 spans 20 residues. The chain's CDR3 is CASSKSVSQGPGVPYYEQYF. Here the CDR3 DNA reads TGTGCCAGCAGCAAATCGGTTTCCCAGGGCCCGGGGGTTCCCTACTACGAGCAGTACTTC.

The J gene is TRBJ1-2, the V gene TRBV28, with D possibly matching TRBD1 (6 bases). The V and J ends lost 2 bases and 4 bases respectively, with 14 bases between them. This CDR3 comprises 15 residues. CDR1 MDHEN and CDR2 SYDVKM come from the germline V gene. The CDR3 loop reads CASSLTGNVGYGYTF. As DNA, the CDR3 is TGTGCCAGCAGTTTAACAGGGAATGTGGGCTATGGCTACACCTTC.

This chain links TRBV5-5 with TRBJ1-2; a weak D match, TRBD1 (5 bases). Germline CDR1 reads SGHKS; CDR2 reads YYEKEE (reference sequence). The V gene lost 0 bases and the J gene lost 8 bases, with 14 bases spanning the gap. This CDR3 is 14 amino acids long. In nucleotides, the CDR3 is TGTGCCAGCAGCTTGGCAGGACAACGTGAGGGCTACACCTTC. Translating it yields CASSLAGQREGYTF.

The chain couples TRBV5-4 to TRBJ2-3, with 10 bases lining up with TRBD2. Germline CDR1 and CDR2: SGHNT and YYREEE (reference sequence). This CDR3 has 14 residues. The V and J ends lost 0 bases and 5 bases, in that order; junction bases with no gene match: 0. For the CDR3, the DNA is TGTGCCAGCAGCTTGGGACTAGCGGGAGATACGCAGTATTTT. This gives the protein CASSLGLAGDTQYF.

The chain recombines TRBV9 with TRBJ2-2; D may be TRBD2 (5 bases). V dropped 0 bases and J dropped 6 bases, with 12 bases sitting between them. Looked up from germline, CDR1 is SGDLS and CDR2 is YYNGEE. The CDR3 is 15 residues long. The CDR3 loop reads CASSVADSTAGELFF. CDR3 DNA: TGTGCCAGCAGCGTAGCGGACTCGACGGCCGGGGAGCTGTTTTTT.

This clone was detected once. The DNA for the CDR3 is TGTGCCAGCATTGGACCAGGGAATCGAGCAACAGATACGCAGTATTTT. Residues: CASIGPGNRATDTQYF. The gene calls are TRBV2 and TRBJ2-3; possible D gene TRBD1, 5 bases. Germline V gene lookup returns CDR1 SNHLY and CDR2 FYNNEI. The CDR3 runs 16 residues. V lost 7 bases and J 3 bases, leaving 20 bases between the germline ends.

This chain uses TRBV7-3 with TRBJ2-5; a possible D gene is TRBD2 (5 bases). CDR3 length: 12 amino acids. Trimming stripped 4 bases from V and 5 bases from J, with 8 bases between. The germline CDR1 and CDR2 sequences are SGHTA and FQGTGA. CDR3 sequence: CASSSGGETQYF. CDR3 coding DNA: TGTGCCAGCAGCTCGGGCGGGGAGACCCAGTACTTC.

V gene TRBV2 combines with J gene TRBJ2-7; D might be TRBD2 (5 bases). Germline assignment: CDR1 SNHLY and CDR2 FYNNEI. V was trimmed by 4 bases and J by 4 bases, leaving 17 bases between them. The CDR3 covers 15 residues. This chain's CDR3 is CASSVSAGDVYEQYF. The CDR3, as DNA: TGTGCCAGCAGTGTTAGCGCAGGTGATGTATACGAGCAGTACTTC.

The chain has TRBV10-1 and TRBJ2-7; tentatively, D is TRBD1 (6 bases). Trimming removed 8 bases from V and 7 bases from J, with 18 bases in between. This CDR3 region has 13 residues. Germline V gives CDR1 WNHNN, CDR2 SYGVQD (reference sequence). This CDR3 is CASSSGHRGEQYF. The CDR3, as DNA: TGCGCCAGCTCTTCGGGACACAGAGGAGAGCAGTACTTC.

This clone has a single count. The chain couples TRBV18 to TRBJ1-1, with 7 bases that match TRBD1. The V segment lost 6 bases and the J segment 4 bases; nucleotides outside the gene matches: 11. Germline V gene data show CDR1 as KGHSH and CDR2 as LQKENI. The CDR3 consists of 15 residues. The chain's CDR3 is CASSFRQGKATEAFF. The CDR3 DNA sequence: TGTGCCAGCTCCTTTCGACAGGGAAAGGCCACTGAAGCTTTCTTT.

The chain carries TRBV29-1 and TRBJ1-1; D perhaps matches TRBD1 (5 bases). The V gene lost 6 bases and the J gene lost 1 base, with 15 bases spanning the gap. The CDR3 length is 14 residues. The germline V gene has CDR1 SQVTM and CDR2 ANQGSEA. This CDR3 is CSVFQWRGNTEAFF. In nucleotides, the CDR3 is TGCAGCGTCTTTCAATGGAGGGGGAACACTGAAGCTTTCTTT.

The chain employs TRBV7-2 and TRBJ2-2, with TRBD2 identical over 12 bases. J was trimmed by 4 bases and V by 2 bases; bases with no gene match: 5. Germline V CDR1 and CDR2: SGHTA, FQGNSA. The CDR3 covers 17 residues. CDR3 protein: CASSLSSGRAATGELFF. CDR3 bases: TGTGCCAGCAGCTTATCTAGCGGGAGGGCCGCCACCGGGGAGCTGTTTTTT.

The chain combines TRBV30 with TRBJ2-7, with a tentative D call TRBD1 (5 bases). V was shortened by 4 bases and J by 0 bases, with 13 bases between the two germline ends. This CDR3 has 14 residues. CDR1 is GTSNPN and CDR2 is SVGIG in the germline V gene (reference sequence). Here the CDR3 reads CAWIEAGPSYEQYF. The CDR3 coding sequence is TGTGCCTGGATCGAGGCAGGGCCCTCCTACGAGCAGTACTTC.

The genes are TRBV28 and TRBJ1-1; tentatively, D is TRBD1 (5 bases). The CDR3 consists of 14 residues. Germline CDR1 MDHEN, CDR2 SYDVKM. Trimming stripped 4 bases from V and 3 bases from J, with 12 bases between. CDR3 loop: CASSSQGSYTEAFF. The CDR3 bases are TGTGCCAGCAGTTCCCAGGGATCGTACACTGAAGCTTTCTTT.

This chain joins TRBV27 and TRBJ2-3; no firm D call. The CDR3 has 14 residues. V was shortened by 2 bases and J by 0 bases, with 6 bases between the two germline ends. The V gene's germline CDR1 is MNHEY and CDR2 SMNVEV (reference sequence). The CDR3 region is CASSLGGSTDTQYF. Written as DNA, the CDR3 is TGTGCCAGCAGTTTAGGCGGAAGCACAGATACGCAGTATTTT.

On this clone: Other nucleotide sequences from this sample produce the same CDR3. The V gene is TRBV6-1, the J gene TRBJ2-1, with 7 positions matching TRBD1. Looked up from germline, CDR1 is MNHNS and CDR2 is SASEGT. The V and J ends lost 6 bases and 4 bases, in that order; junction bases with no gene match: 3. This CDR3 is built from 13 residues. DNA for the CDR3: TGTGCCAGCAGGACAGGGTGGTACAATGAGCAGTTCTTC. Its protein is CASRTGWYNEQFF.

The J gene is TRBJ2-5, the V gene TRBV4-1; 7 bases agree with TRBD1. The J call is uncertain, as TRBJ2-7 better fits the DNA end. The length of the CDR3 is 15 residues. From germline, CDR1 is MGHRA and CDR2 YSYEKL. This CDR3 is CASSQEGTANYEQYF. CDR3 in DNA: TGCGCCAGCAGCCAAGAGGGGACAGCTAACTACGAGCAGTACTTC.